The clone carrying this T cell receptor beta chain was seen only a few times. A read error may produce the germline difference seen at one junction end. This sample stems from a study of blood T cells in healthy people across ages. A second PCR of 7 to 11 cycles used a sample-barcoded 5' primer and a J-beta primer mix. TCRdb fed the 5' RACE reads into MiXCR, producing one record per CDR3 protein. The top ten clones hold roughly 24% of a sample with around 500,000 distinct CDR3 sequences, less than 60% of them seen once. Per germline, CDR1 DFQATT and CDR2 SNEGSKA (reference sequence). The CDR3 is 13 residues long.

This clonotype was obtained from a man older than 75 in good health. Sample: blood. This chain uses TRBV20-1 with TRBJ1-2; tentative D call: TRBD1 (5 bases). The CDR3 here is CSARATGPGDYTF. CDR3 bases: TGCAGTGCGAGAGCCACGGGGCCGGGGGACTACACCTTC.